These T cell receptor beta chains were read from a single sample in a study of early T cells in non-severe SARS-CoV-2 infection. Using its own MiXCR run on the 5' RACE reads, TCRdb lists one record per CDR3 protein. This sample has some 30,000 distinct CDR3 sequences, with over 6.5% found just once. The specimen was whole blood. These receptors were obtained from an adult who was a healthcare worker with PCR-confirmed SARS-CoV-2 infection or an uninfected control (not recorded which). Each CDR3 is given with its conserved first and last residue. The D gene is left open where the match is weak. Clone size appears in some rows only: once, few, many, or a class for an expanded clone.

.	TRBJ1-5	TRBV6-6	.	CASSYRGQGLQPQHF	TGTGCCAGCAGTTACCGAGGGCAGGGCCTTCAGCCCCAGCATTTT
many	TRBJ2-1	TRBV30	TRBD2	CAWGGGTAYNEQFF	TGTGCCTGGGGCGGGGGGACGGCCTACAATGAGCAGTTCTTC
many	TRBJ2-3	TRBV7-9	TRBD2	CASMRGGPADTQYF	TGTGCCAGCATGCGGGGGGGCCCCGCAGATACGCAGTATTTT
many	TRBJ2-3	TRBV7-2	TRBD1	CASSPGTGGVLNTQYF	TGTGCCAGCAGCCCCGGGACAGGGGGCGTTTTAAATACGCAGTATTTT
many	TRBJ2-6	TRBV29-1	.	CSVAVSGANVLTF	TGCAGCGTTGCAGTCTCTGGGGCCAACGTCCTGACTTTC
many	TRBJ1-1	TRBV4-3	.	CASSQERSRPEAFF	TGCGCCAGCAGCCAAGAGCGCAGCCGACCTGAAGCTTTCTTT
many	TRBJ2-3	TRBV7-9	.	CASSAFPGRPADTQYF	TGTGCCAGCAGCGCATTCCCGGGACGCCCGGCAGATACGCAGTATTTT
.	TRBJ2-5	TRBV7-7	TRBD2	CASSLGTSGEETQYF	TGTGCTAGCAGCTTGGGGACTAGCGGGGAAGAGACCCAGTACTTC
many	TRBJ1-5	TRBV10-2	TRBD1	CASSGDRGQPQHF	TGCGCCAGCAGCGGGGACAGGGGTCAGCCCCAGCATTTT
.	TRBJ2-2	TRBV7-2	TRBD2	CDSSPAGGIGELFF	TGTGACAGCAGCCCAGCGGGGGGAATCGGGGAGCTGTTTTTT
many	TRBJ2-1	TRBV4-2	TRBD2	CASSLGGAGDNEQFF	TGTGCCAGCAGCCTAGGTGGGGCGGGAGACAATGAGCAGTTCTTC
.	TRBJ1-2	TRBV7-2	TRBD1	CASSSGQGRGYTF	TGTGCCAGCAGCTCCGGACAGGGAAGGGGCTACACCTTC
many	TRBJ2-1	TRBV4-1	.	CASSQGTPNEQFF	TGCGCCAGCAGCCAAGGGACCCCCAATGAGCAGTTCTTC